This TCR beta chain was profiled in a study of long-term antiretroviral therapy in people with HIV. At the survey level, the v3.0 immunoSEQ assay was run. Assay: immunoSEQ multiplex PCR; the TCRdb copy retains only in-frame clones and omits some. Of about 17,000 clones in the sample, around 80% were seen once. All participants with HIV were treated in the United States. About this clone: Its antigen remains unidentified.

The study's findings and limits: Controls had broader CDR3 length ranges than HIV repertoires did. Increased diversity was seen after ART, yet it remained lower than in transplant donor controls.

The input for sequencing was unsorted PBMCs, taken 0.3 years before starting antiretroviral therapy. This TCR derives from a man aged 45-65 years with HIV.

This CDR3 is CASSLYGTGVNTEAFF. CDR3 bases: TGCGCCAGCAGCTTGTATGGTACAGGGGTGAACACTGAAGCTTTCTTT. The chain joins TRBV5-1 to TRBJ1-1; 7 positions match TRBD1. Germline V gene lookup returns CDR1 SGHRS and CDR2 YFSETQ. Trimming took 1 base from V and 0 from J; bases not matched to a gene: 6. The CDR3 consists of 16 residues.